These T cell receptor beta chains were read from a single sample in a study of spatial heterogeneity in lung cancer. TCRdb recomputed calls from the 5' RACE reads with MiXCR, one row per CDR3 protein. The table lists fewer than 60,000 distinct CDR3 sequences, around 6.7% of them singletons. The sample consisted of PBMCs, taken at follow-up. The receptors come from a female donor with early-stage non-small cell lung cancer. CDR3s include the opening cysteine and the closing phenylalanine or tryptophan. A D gene is named only where the DNA matches it firmly. A clone size is listed for some rows: how often the clone was seen (once, few, many), or a class if it is expanded.

TRBV7-2	many	TRBD2	TRBJ2-1	CASSLGGLAGPFNEQFF	TGTGCCAGCAGCTTAGGGGGACTAGCGGGCCCTTTTAATGAGCAGTTCTTC
TRBV18	many	.	TRBJ2-5	CASSFSDRKQETQYF	TGTGCCAGCTCCTTTTCTGACCGGAAACAAGAGACCCAGTACTTC
TRBV20-1	many	.	TRBJ2-1	CSVRGRLDNEQFF	TGCAGTGTAAGGGGACGGTTAGACAATGAGCAGTTCTTC
TRBV4-1	.	TRBD1	TRBJ1-2	CASSHGQGPNYGYTF	TGCGCCAGCAGCCATGGACAGGGGCCCAACTATGGCTACACCTTC
TRBV19	.	.	TRBJ1-5	CASSIRENQPQHF	TGTGCCAGTAGTATCAGAGAAAATCAGCCCCAGCATTTT
TRBV5-1	few	.	TRBJ2-5	CASNPRGRRKETQYF	TGCGCCAGCAACCCTCGGGGACGGAGAAAAGAGACCCAGTACTTC
TRBV18	few	.	TRBJ1-5	CASSPTGGGGPQPQHF	TGTGCCAGCTCACCGACGGGGGGCGGGGGCCCTCAGCCCCAGCATTTT
TRBV7-2	.	.	TRBJ1-2	CASSPRDGNGYTF	TGTGCCAGCAGCCCTAGGGACGGGAATGGCTACACCTTC
TRBV5-1	few	.	TRBJ1-1	CASSLRVGDTEAFF	TGCGCCAGCAGCTTGAGGGTTGGGGACACTGAAGCTTTCTTT
TRBV6-2/TRBV6-3	.	.	TRBJ2-5	CASSYLRETQYF	TGTGCCAGCAGTTACTTACGGGAGACCCAGTACTTC
TRBV7-9	few	.	TRBJ2-1	CASRISSYNEQFF	TGTGCCAGCCGGATAAGCTCCTACAATGAGCAGTTCTTC
TRBV20-1	medium-sized	.	TRBJ2-1	CSATQGLGFNEQFF	TGCAGTGCTACACAGGGATTGGGGTTCAATGAGCAGTTCTTC
TRBV20-1	.	.	TRBJ2-7	CSARDYRSYEQYF	TGCAGTGCTAGAGATTATCGCAGCTACGAGCAGTACTTC
TRBV20-1	.	.	TRBJ1-5	CSATDGTSNQPQHF	TGCAGTGCAACGGACGGGACGAGCAATCAGCCCCAGCATTTT
TRBV10-2	.	.	TRBJ2-3	CASKASRADTQYF	TGCGCCAGCAAGGCTAGCCGGGCAGATACGCAGTATTTT
TRBV5-1	few	.	TRBJ2-3	CASSSRQGIPDTQYF	TGCGCCAGCAGTAGTCGCCAGGGGATTCCAGATACGCAGTATTTT
TRBV3-1	.	TRBD1	TRBJ2-2	CASSRTTGTGGTGELFF	TGTGCCAGCAGCCGGACTACCGGGACAGGGGGCACCGGGGAGCTGTTTTTT
TRBV2	.	TRBD2	TRBJ2-1	CASSGTSGTNEQFF	TGTGCCAGCAGCGGGACTAGCGGGACGAATGAGCAGTTCTTC
TRBV6-5	many	.	TRBJ1-2	CASSYVPAPSDYGYTF	TGTGCCAGCAGTTATGTTCCAGCACCCTCTGACTATGGCTACACCTTC
TRBV5-1	few	.	TRBJ2-2	CASSLLANTGELFF	TGCGCCAGCAGCTTACTAGCGAACACCGGGGAGCTGTTTTTT
TRBV5-1	.	TRBD1	TRBJ2-7	CASSYGPQGQGNSYEQYF	TGCGCCAGCAGCTACGGACCACAGGGACAGGGCAACTCCTACGAGCAGTACTTC
TRBV6-5	many	.	TRBJ2-3	CASSTSGEGTQYF	TGTGCCAGCAGTACAAGCGGAGAGGGGACGCAGTATTTT
TRBV13	many	TRBD1	TRBJ1-1	CASSSGTGTTEAFF	TGTGCCAGCAGCTCCGGGACAGGGACCACTGAAGCTTTCTTT
TRBV7-2	many	.	TRBJ1-2	CASSLAVRYTF	TGTGCCAGCAGCTTAGCGGTACGCTACACCTTC
TRBV7-2	many	.	TRBJ1-1	CASSLYGDPSAFF	TGTGCCAGCAGCTTATATGGGGACCCCTCGGCTTTCTTT
TRBV24-1	few	.	TRBJ2-5	CATSDGSTETQYF	TGTGCCACCAGTGACGGATCCACGGAGACCCAGTACTTC
TRBV20-1	.	.	TRBJ1-2	CSATLPGHYGYTF	TGCAGTGCTACCCTGCCCGGTCACTATGGCTACACCTTC
TRBV7-2	many	.	TRBJ1-6	CASSLAAGSPLHF	TGTGCCAGCAGCTTAGCGGCAGGGTCACCCCTCCACTTT
TRBV5-1	few	.	TRBJ1-1	CASSSWTLNTEAFF	TGCGCCAGCAGCTCGTGGACACTGAACACTGAAGCTTTCTTT
TRBV13	.	.	TRBJ2-7	CASSAPGRSPYEQYF	TGTGCCAGCAGCGCCCCGGGGAGGTCTCCCTACGAGCAGTACTTC